This T cell receptor (beta chain) was profiled in a study of radiation and T cells in renal cell carcinoma. Across the whole study: Nephrectomy followed 15 Gy stereotactic body radiation by 4 weeks.

Study observations and caveats: Without pretreatment biopsies, baseline tumor clonotype presence was undetermined. In blood, top tumor clones expanded by 2 weeks, shrinking by 4.

As regards this clone: No antigen is known for it.

Repertoires were generated with immunoSEQ multiplex PCR, while TCRdb's copy carries only in-frame clones and drops some. The sample shows roughly 150,000 clones, about nine tenths of them seen only once. V was pared by 3 bases and J by 0 bases, with 7 bases between. The CDR3 has 15 residues. Per germline, CDR1 SGDLS and CDR2 YYNGEE. Time point meaning: baseline pretreatment blood. Regarding treatment: 15 Gy SBRT to primary tumor, nephrectomy 4 weeks later. Serial blood draws occurred at baseline and 2 and 4 weeks post-SBRT. Specimen: blood, collected from a patient whose treatment included radiotherapy and nephrectomy. The clonotype originates from a woman aged 65 to 85 with renal cell carcinoma. The chain carries TRBV9 and TRBJ1-6; D gene ambiguous. The CDR3 DNA reads TGTGCCAGCAGCGCAGCAAGCTCCTATAATTCACCCCTCCACTTT. Translating gives CASSAASSYNSPLHF.